A single sample is the source of the 29 T cell receptor beta chains below, sequenced in a study of blood T cell repertoires in COVID-19 (dated by TCRdb to about 2020). The protocol used for the library was the immunoSEQ multiplex PCR assay. As stored in TCRdb, this immuneACCESS dataset retains in-frame rearrangements with V and J assigned. A fraction of the clones does not appear; measured against another copy, unresolved V genes explain less than half of the discrepancy, and the remainder lacks a known reason. The sample profile shows about 200,000 clones; approximately 83% of them were found once. 3% to 4% of the sample rests with the top ten. Sequenced: PBMCs or T cells enriched from blood (not recorded which). The receptors derive from a woman aged 40 to 49 with acute COVID-19.

In its sample, this clone was seen once. The V and J genes are TRBV19 and TRBJ2-1; D not resolved. The germline gives CDR1 LNHDA, CDR2 SQIVND (reference sequence). The CDR3 has 14 amino acids. The V end was cut by 0 bases, the J end by 4 bases, with 7 bases between. CDR3 nucleotides: TGTGCCAGTAGTATAGAAACGAGGTACAATGAGCAGTTCTTC. Translated: CASSIETRYNEQFF.

This chain links TRBV4-1 with TRBJ1-1; D is ambiguous. Germline V gives CDR1 MGHRA, CDR2 YSYEKL. V shed 6 bases and J shed 1 base, with 15 bases lying between them. There are 15 residues in the CDR3. The CDR3 region has the DNA TGCGCCAGCAGTCCATTGCGGCAGAAGAACACTGAAGCTTTCTTT. As protein: CASSPLRQKNTEAFF.

This clone was seen more than once but under ten times. This chain connects TRBV3-1 (or the pseudogene TRBV3-2) to TRBJ2-1; 12 positions agree with TRBD2. The J segment lost 10 bases and the V segment lost 4 bases, leaving 11 bases of the junction unmatched. The CDR3 spans 16 residues. Per the germline V gene, CDR1 is LGHDT and CDR2 is YNNKEL (reference sequence). CDR3 in DNA: TGTGCCAGCAGCCCTCGGACTAGCGGGATACCGGCGGAGCAGTTCTTC. This encodes CASSPRTSGIPAEQFF.

The chain carries TRBV19 and TRBJ1-4, with 11 bases identical to TRBD1. The CDR3 consists of 19 residues. CDR1 LNHDA and CDR2 SQIVND come from the germline V gene (reference sequence). V was pared by 7 bases and J by 8 bases, with 21 bases of the junction left unmatched. CDR3 nucleotide sequence: TGTGCCAGTATGAGGAAGGGGACAGGGGGTTACCCCCTGCCCGAAAAACTGTTTTTT. This sequence encodes CASMRKGTGGYPLPEKLFF. Full variable domain (missing parts from reference TRBV19 and TRBJ1-4): DGGITQSPKYLFRKEGQNVTLSCEQNLNHDAMYWYRQDPGQGLRLIYYSQIVNDFQKGDIAEGYSVSREKKESFPLTVTSAQKNPTAFYLCASMRKGTGGYPLPEKLFFGSGTQLSVL.

This clone was picked up one time. The chain joins TRBV7-8 to TRBJ2-7, with TRBD2 identical over 9 bases. Germline-derived CDR1 and CDR2 are SGHVS and FQNEAQ. CDR3 size: 16 residues. V lost 6 bases to trimming and J lost 4 bases; unmatched junction nucleotides: 13. For the CDR3, the DNA is TGTGCCAGCAGTCGCGGGGGGGGGCAGTCTAATTACGAGCAGTACTTC. Its protein product is CASSRGGGQSNYEQYF. The entire variable domain, with the rest obtained from reference TRBV7-8 and TRBJ2-7, is as follows: GAGVSQSPRYKVAKRGQDVALRCDPISGHVSLFWYQQALGQGPEFLTYFQNEAQLDKSGLPSDRFFAERPEGSVSTLKIQRTQQEDSAVYLCASSRGGGQSNYEQYFGPGTRLTVT.

The rearrangement links TRBV6-1 to TRBJ1-2, with D possibly TRBD1 on 6 matching bases. Trimming shortened V by 0 bases and J by 6 bases, and 14 bases separated the two germline ends. This CDR3 has 15 residues. CDR1 and CDR2 from the germline V gene are MNHNS and SASEGT. DNA for the CDR3: TGTGCCAGCAGTGAAGCGTCCTACAGGGCCCATGGCTACACCTTC. Translating it yields CASSEASYRAHGYTF.

There are a few counts of this clone. The CDR3 DNA is TGTGCCAGCAGCTTCTCGGGACTAGGGGGAGATACGCAGTATTTT. It is translated as CASSFSGLGGDTQYF. This chain uses TRBV7-8 with TRBJ2-3; 8 bases map to TRBD2. Germline CDR1 reads SGHVS; CDR2 reads FQNEAQ. V gave up 3 bases and J gave up 5 bases; unmatched junction bases: 7. The CDR3 has 15 amino acids.

CDR3 loop: CASSLVIRGNSPLHF. The CDR3, as DNA: TGTGCCAGCAGCTTGGTCATCAGGGGAAATTCACCCCTCCACTTT. The J gene is TRBJ1-6, the V gene TRBV5-5, with TRBD1 as a possible D gene (6 bases). From germline, CDR1 is SGHKS and CDR2 YYEKEE (reference sequence). The CDR3 contains 15 residues. The germline V and J ends were trimmed by 0 bases and 7 bases, with 11 bases remaining between them. Complete variable domain (other parts from reference TRBV5-5 and TRBJ1-6): DAGVTQSPTHLIKTRGQQVTLRCSPISGHKSVSWYQQVLGQGPQFIFQYYEKEERGRGNFPDRFSARQFPNYSSELNVNALLLGDSALYLCASSLVIRGNSPLHFGNGTRLTVT.

The chain recombines TRBV5-1 with TRBJ2-7; D gene ambiguous. The germline V gene encodes CDR1 SGHRS and CDR2 YFSETQ. The V end was cut by 5 bases, the J end by 7 bases, with 19 bases between. This CDR3 contains 14 residues. For the CDR3, the DNA is TGCGCCAGCAGTAGGCAGGCTGACGTTGAGGAGCAGTACTTC. It specifies CASSRQADVEEQYF.

This clone came up once. The chain has TRBV7-9 and TRBJ2-2, with 11 bases that match TRBD2. This CDR3 is built from 16 residues. Germline values: CDR1 SEHNR, CDR2 FQNEAQ (reference sequence). Trimming removed 3 bases from V and 1 base from J; junction bases left unmatched: 1. The CDR3 sequence: CASSFLAGGNTGELFF. In DNA, the CDR3 is TGTGCCAGCAGCTTCCTAGCGGGGGGGAACACCGGGGAGCTGTTTTTT.

V and J are TRBV19 and TRBJ2-1; D possibly corresponds to TRBD1 (5 bases). The germline V gene has CDR1 LNHDA and CDR2 SQIVND (reference sequence). Trimming cost V 2 bases and J 8 bases, with 10 bases left between them. The CDR3 sequence is 13 residues long. CDR3 nucleotide sequence: TGTGCCAGTAGTATAAACGACAGATATGAGCAGTTCTTC. Translation: CASSINDRYEQFF.

The chain combines TRBV18 with TRBJ1-1; TRBD1 aligns across 7 bases. This CDR3 has 17 amino acids. The germline V gene encodes CDR1 KGHSH and CDR2 LQKENI. Unmatched junction bases numbered 16, after V lost 6 bases and J lost 3 bases. As DNA, the CDR3 is TGTGCCAGCTCCCCCCGGACAGGACGGTTGATGGACACTGAAGCTTTCTTT. It codes for CASSPRTGRLMDTEAFF.

The chain has TRBV7-9 and TRBJ2-1, with TRBD2 matching 9 bases. This CDR3 region has 14 residues. V lost 3 bases, J lost 8 bases, and 5 bases stayed unmatched. The germline gives CDR1 SEHNR, CDR2 FQNEAQ (reference sequence). As DNA, the CDR3 is TGTGCCAGCAGCTTTAGCGGGAGTGGCTATGAGCAGTTCTTC. This sequence encodes CASSFSGSGYEQFF.

This clone occurred a few times. The chain couples TRBV5-1 to TRBJ1-1, with 10 positions matching TRBD1. The length of the CDR3 is 16 residues. Trimming removed 5 bases from V and 0 bases from J; junction bases left unmatched: 7. CDR1 is SGHRS and CDR2 is YFSETQ in the germline V gene. The CDR3 DNA reads as TGCGCCAGCAGGGCCGGGACAGGGGCCCTGAACACTGAAGCTTTCTTT. It is translated as CASRAGTGALNTEAFF.

The chain joins TRBV7-8 to TRBJ2-1; perhaps TRBD2 as D (7 bases). The CDR3 is 18 amino acids. Germline CDR1 reads SGHVS; CDR2 reads FQNEAQ. The V end was cut by 5 bases, the J end by 7 bases, with 27 bases between. CDR3 in amino acids: CASSPLLGGDGRGNEQFF. CDR3 DNA: TGTGCCAGCAGCCCTCTTTTAGGGGGGGATGGCCGGGGGAATGAGCAGTTCTTC.

This clone came up once. The chain recombines TRBV24-1 with TRBJ2-2; TRBD2 agrees at 8 bases. The length of the CDR3 is 16 residues. The V segment lost 2 bases and the J segment 5 bases; nucleotides outside the gene matches: 6. Germline assignment: CDR1 KGHDR and CDR2 SFDVKD. Here the CDR3 DNA reads TGTGCCACCAGTGATTATGCAGCGGGAGTGACCGGGGAGCTGTTTTTT. It specifies CATSDYAAGVTGELFF.

This chain links TRBV28 with TRBJ1-1; the match to TRBD1 covers 9 bases. CDR1 and CDR2 from the germline V gene are MDHEN and SYDVKM. Germline trimming cut 1 base from V and 0 bases from J; bases unmatched to any gene: 6. This CDR3 region has 17 residues. The CDR3: CASSLFGQGRMNTEAFF. The CDR3 DNA reads TGTGCCAGCAGTTTATTCGGACAGGGGCGTATGAACACTGAAGCTTTCTTT. Supplemented by reference TRBV28 and TRBJ1-1, the full variable domain reads DVKVTQSSRYLVKRTGEKVFLECVQDMDHENMFWYRQDPGLGLRLIYFSYDVKMKEKGDIPEGYSVSREKKERFSLILESASTNQTSMYLCASSLFGQGRMNTEAFFGQGTRLTVV.

This clone occurred a few times. The rearrangement links TRBV24-1 to TRBJ1-1; 11 bases agree with TRBD1. The CDR3 extends over 15 amino acids. CDR1 is KGHDR, CDR2 SFDVKD, per germline. V lost 5 bases to trimming and J lost 4 bases; unmatched junction nucleotides: 5. CDR3 residues: CATSAHGQGATEAFF. DNA of the CDR3: TGTGCCACCAGTGCCCACGGACAGGGGGCCACTGAAGCTTTCTTT.

This sequence joins TRBV19 and TRBJ2-7, with TRBD1 as a possible D gene (5 bases). The CDR3 runs 14 residues. The V end was cut by 7 bases, the J end by 4 bases, with 17 bases between. Germline CDR1 reads LNHDA; CDR2 reads SQIVND (reference sequence). CDR3 sequence reads: CASNPSTASYEQYF. The CDR3 DNA is TGTGCCAGTAATCCATCGACAGCTTCTTACGAGCAGTACTTC. Filled out from reference TRBV19 and TRBJ2-7, the complete variable domain reads DGGITQSPKYLFRKEGQNVTLSCEQNLNHDAMYWYRQDPGQGLRLIYYSQIVNDFQKGDIAEGYSVSREKKESFPLTVTSAQKNPTAFYLCASNPSTASYEQYFGPGTRLTVT.

This rearrangement joins TRBV19 to TRBJ2-2; possibly TRBD2 for D (5 bases). Trimming shortened V by 2 bases and J by 5 bases, and 6 bases separated the two germline ends. There are 13 residues in the CDR3. Germline-derived CDR1 and CDR2 are LNHDA and SQIVND (reference sequence). The DNA of the CDR3 is TGTGCCAGTAGTATACGGGATACCGGGGAGCTGTTTTTT. It yields the protein CASSIRDTGELFF.

J is TRBJ2-3 and V is TRBV5-5; maybe TRBD2 (5 bases). The CDR3 has 15 amino acids. V lost 2 bases to trimming and J lost 1 base, with 11 bases between them. The germline CDR1 and CDR2 sequences are SGHKS and YYEKEE (reference sequence). CDR3 sequence (DNA): TGTGCCAGCAGCTTACTTAGCGCCCGCACAGATACGCAGTATTTT. Translating gives CASSLLSARTDTQYF.

This sequence joins TRBV3-1 (or the pseudogene TRBV3-2) and TRBJ1-5, with 12 positions matching TRBD1. Germline trimming cut 1 base from V and 6 bases from J; bases unmatched to any gene: 7. Germline loops: CDR1 LGHDT, CDR2 YNNKEL (reference sequence). The CDR3 spans 17 residues. This chain's CDR3 is CASSQGSGTGGGQPQHF. CDR3 nucleotides: TGTGCCAGCAGCCAAGGATCAGGGACAGGGGGCGGTCAGCCCCAGCATTTT.

This chain connects TRBV7-8 to TRBJ2-1, with a weak D call TRBD2 (6 bases). Trimming stripped 4 bases from V and 9 bases from J, with 16 bases between. Germline V gene lookup returns CDR1 SGHVS and CDR2 FQNEAQ. CDR3 length: 14 amino acids. In nucleotides, the CDR3 is TGTGCCAGCAGCTCCCGGGACTTCCCAACTGAGCAGTTCTTC. Translation gives CASSSRDFPTEQFF.

The gene calls are TRBV28 and TRBJ2-7, with TRBD1 as a possible D gene (5 bases). Germline V gene lookup returns CDR1 MDHEN and CDR2 SYDVKM. This CDR3 has 15 amino acids. V shed 6 bases and J shed 7 bases, with 22 bases lying between them. This chain's CDR3 is CASSLTGSWAPEQYF. The CDR3 DNA reads TGTGCCAGCAGCCTTACAGGATCTTGGGCTCCGGAGCAGTACTTC.

This chain uses TRBV19 with TRBJ1-5, with TRBD1 identical over 12 bases. This CDR3 contains 16 residues. Looked up from germline, CDR1 is LNHDA and CDR2 is SQIVND (reference sequence). With V trimmed by 7 bases and J by 7 bases, 11 bases remained unmatched. The DNA of the CDR3 is TGTGCCAGTATTGGGGGACAGGGGGCACCAAGGCAGCCCCAGCATTTT. As protein: CASIGGQGAPRQPQHF. Supplemented by reference TRBV19 and TRBJ1-5, the full variable domain reads DGGITQSPKYLFRKEGQNVTLSCEQNLNHDAMYWYRQDPGQGLRLIYYSQIVNDFQKGDIAEGYSVSREKKESFPLTVTSAQKNPTAFYLCASIGGQGAPRQPQHFGDGTRLSIL.

The CDR3 nucleotides are TGCGCCAGCAGCCAAGAGCACTATTCCTACAATGAGCAGTTCTTC. Its translation is CASSQEHYSYNEQFF. J is TRBJ2-1 and V is TRBV4-1; the D is unclear. V lost 0 bases to trimming and J lost 1 base, with 7 bases between them. The CDR3 length is 15 residues. Germline V gene data show CDR1 as MGHRA and CDR2 as YSYEKL.

The V gene is TRBV19, the J gene TRBJ1-5; a weak D match, TRBD1 (6 bases). The germline V and J ends were trimmed by 7 bases and 9 bases, with 16 bases remaining between them. This CDR3 spans 13 amino acids. Germline values: CDR1 LNHDA, CDR2 SQIVND (reference sequence). CDR3 region: CASTSSGTLPQHF. In DNA form, the CDR3 reads TGTGCCAGTACCTCCTCGGGGACACTGCCCCAGCATTTT.

The chain's CDR3 is CATSASGTGNQPQHF. The CDR3 DNA reads TGTGCCACCAGTGCTTCCGGGACAGGGAATCAGCCCCAGCATTTT. The chain combines TRBV24-1 with TRBJ1-5, with TRBD1 matching 9 bases. Germline assignment: CDR1 KGHDR and CDR2 SFDVKD. V was pared by 5 bases and J by 4 bases, with 5 bases of the junction left unmatched. The CDR3 is 15 amino acids.

V and J are TRBV2 and TRBJ2-3; TRBD2 aligns across 10 bases. V lost 8 bases and J lost 3; bases outside the gene matches: 11. The CDR3 is made up of 16 amino acids. The germline gives CDR1 SNHLY, CDR2 FYNNEI. CDR3 loop: CASGWGLAFGTDTQYF. The DNA for the CDR3 is TGTGCCAGCGGTTGGGGACTAGCGTTTGGTACAGATACGCAGTATTTT.